This T cell receptor beta chain was identified in a study of T cells in Graves' hyperthyroidism and ophthalmopathy. Findings and caveats of the study: A model of 13 V-J pairs discriminated ophthalmopathy from stable hyperthyroidism.

In its sample, this clonotype was seen many times. Its antigen is not identified. Amplified TCR beta CDR3 regions came from RNA transcripts. Primed by the HTBI set, a first-round RT-PCR was run on the TCR CDR3. MiXCR was run by TCRdb on the multiplex PCR reads, yielding one entry per CDR3 protein. The sample shows 350,000 or so distinct CDR3 sequences, 15% to 20% of them seen only once. CDR1 and CDR2 from the germline V gene are LNHDA and SQIVND (reference sequence). The CDR3 spans 12 residues. Trimming stripped 5 bases from V and 5 bases from J, with 6 bases between. Not enrolled were patients with uncontrolled infection, other autoimmune disease, pregnancy or lactation. Thyroid ultrasound, orbital computed tomography, clinical symptoms, and serum thyroxine and TRAb underpinned diagnoses.

This clonotype was obtained from a woman between 40 and 50 years old with Graves' ophthalmopathy. Material: blood. The J gene is TRBJ2-2, the V gene TRBV19, with D hard to call. The CDR3 nucleotides read TGTGCCAGTAGTCGTCGAACCGGGGAGCTGTTTTTT. Its translation is CASSRRTGELFF.